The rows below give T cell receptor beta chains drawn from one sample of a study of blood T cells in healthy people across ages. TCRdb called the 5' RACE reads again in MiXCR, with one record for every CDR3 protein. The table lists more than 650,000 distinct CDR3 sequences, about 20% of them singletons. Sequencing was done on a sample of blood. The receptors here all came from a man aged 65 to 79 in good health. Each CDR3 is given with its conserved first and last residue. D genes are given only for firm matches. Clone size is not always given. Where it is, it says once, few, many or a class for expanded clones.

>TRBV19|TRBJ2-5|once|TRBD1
TGTGCCAGTAGCCCTTCATCGACAGGGACAGAGAGCCAGTACTTC
CASSPSSTGTESQYF
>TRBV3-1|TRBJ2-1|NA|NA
TGTGCCAGCAGCCGGGACCCTCTCCTTTCCTACAATGAGCAGTTCTTC
CASSRDPLLSYNEQFF
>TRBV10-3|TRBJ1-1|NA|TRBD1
TGTGCCATCAGCGGGACAGGAGGGCCTGAAGCTTTCTTT
CAISGTGGPEAFF
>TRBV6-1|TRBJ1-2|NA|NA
TGTGCCAGCTCCGCAAGGGCGGGGGCTAACTATGGCTACACCTTC
CASSARAGANYGYTF
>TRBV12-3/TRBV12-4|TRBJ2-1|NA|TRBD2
TGTGCCAGCAGTCCCCGGGCTAGCGGGGTTGGTAATGAGCAGTTCTTC
CASSPRASGVGNEQFF
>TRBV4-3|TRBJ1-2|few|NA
TGCGCCAGCAGCCAAGATTTTCGGGGAACGGGCGGCTACACCTTC
CASSQDFRGTGGYTF
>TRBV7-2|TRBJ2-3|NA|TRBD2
TGTGCCAGCAGGGGAGGGCCAGGCACAGATACGCAGTATTTT
CASRGGPGTDTQYF
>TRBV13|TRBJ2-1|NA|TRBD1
TGTGCCAGCAGTCGGCCGCCGGACAGGGTAAAACATGAGCAGTTCTTC
CASSRPPDRVKHEQFF
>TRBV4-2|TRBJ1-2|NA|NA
TGTGCCAGCAGCTCCCCGGGCGGACAGCGCTATGGCTACACCTTC
CASSSPGGQRYGYTF
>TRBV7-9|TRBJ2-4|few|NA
TGTGCCAGCAGCTTACAAGGACTAACCAAAAACATTCAGTACTTC
CASSLQGLTKNIQYF
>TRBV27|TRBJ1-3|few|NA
TGTGCCAGCAGGCCTTTAGGTCCCGGAAACACCATATATTTT
CASRPLGPGNTIYF
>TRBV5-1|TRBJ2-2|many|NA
TGCGCCAGCAGCTTAGTAAGGACCGGGGAGCTGTTTTTT
CASSLVRTGELFF
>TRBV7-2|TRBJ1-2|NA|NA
TGTGCCAGCAGCTTAGCGGGAGGGATCAACTATGGCTACACCTTC
CASSLAGGINYGYTF
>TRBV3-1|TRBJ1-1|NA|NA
TGTGCCAGCAGCCATGGGACCTACACTGAAGCTTTCTTT
CASSHGTYTEAFF
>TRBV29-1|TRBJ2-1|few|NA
TGCAGCGTTGAGAGGGATGAGCAGTTCTTC
CSVERDEQFF
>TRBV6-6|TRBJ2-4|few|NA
TGTGCCAGCAGTTCTAGGGGCCGAAACATTCAGTACTTC
CASSSRGRNIQYF
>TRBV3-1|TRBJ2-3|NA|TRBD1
TGTGCCAGCAGCCAACAACCGGGACAGAGCACAGATACGCAGTATTTT
CASSQQPGQSTDTQYF
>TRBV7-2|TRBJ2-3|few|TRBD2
TGTGCCAGCAGCTTAAGCGAAGCGGGAGGGCGTCCGCAGTATTTT
CASSLSEAGGRPQYF
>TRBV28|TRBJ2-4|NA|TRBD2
TGTGCCAGCAGTTTACCTAGCGGGAGCCCGGGGGCCAAAAACATTCAGTACTTC
CASSLPSGSPGAKNIQYF
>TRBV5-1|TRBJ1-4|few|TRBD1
TGCGCCAGCAGCTTGGGGGGGGTCTCCGGGACAGCAAATGAAAAACTGTTTTTT
CASSLGGVSGTANEKLFF
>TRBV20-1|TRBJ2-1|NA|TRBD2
TGCAGTGCCAACGGACTAGCGGGAGTTGTCAATGAGCAGTTCTTC
CSANGLAGVVNEQFF
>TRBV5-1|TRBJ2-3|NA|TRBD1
TGCGCCAGCAAGACCGGGACAGTTTCGGATACGCAGTATTTT
CASKTGTVSDTQYF
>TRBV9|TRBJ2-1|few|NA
TGTGCCAGCAGCGTAGACGGGGCAGGTTACAATGAGCAGTTCTTC
CASSVDGAGYNEQFF
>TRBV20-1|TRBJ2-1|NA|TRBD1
TGCAGTGCTAGAAGGACAGGGGTGGATGAGCAGTTCTTC
CSARRTGVDEQFF
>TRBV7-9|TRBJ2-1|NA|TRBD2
TGTGCCAGCAGCTTAGTCCCGCTAGCGGGAGGGAATGAGCAGTTCTTC
CASSLVPLAGGNEQFF
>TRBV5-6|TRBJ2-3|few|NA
TGTGCCAGCAGCTTGGCGTATACGCAGTATTTT
CASSLAYTQYF
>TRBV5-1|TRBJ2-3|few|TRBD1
TGCGCCAGCAGCTTAACCGGTAACAGGGGGGCGGATACGCAGTATTTT
CASSLTGNRGADTQYF
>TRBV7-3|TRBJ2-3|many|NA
TGTGCCAGCAGCCTCTCATCGGGCACAGATACGCAGTATTTT
CASSLSSGTDTQYF
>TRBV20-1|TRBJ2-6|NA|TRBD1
TGCAGTGCTAGAGAACAGGGGACTGGGGCCAACGTCCTGACTTTC
CSAREQGTGANVLTF
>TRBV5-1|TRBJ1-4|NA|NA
TGCGCCAGCAGCTCCTTCGGGGGTGCAACTAATGAAAAACTGTTTTTT
CASSSFGGATNEKLFF
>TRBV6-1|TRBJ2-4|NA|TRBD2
TGTGCCAGCAGTGATAGTATCAGCGGGGGGGCCAGCAAAAACATTCAGTACTTC
CASSDSISGGASKNIQYF